The 14 T cell receptor beta chains below all came from one sample that was sequenced in a study of cytomegalovirus exposure and HLA in healthy donors. TCRdb's copy holds only in-frame clones and misses some; the assay was immunoSEQ multiplex PCR. The sample contains 98,000 or so clones, approximately 86% of which appear only once. The sequenced sample consisted of PBMCs. The source is a woman between 18 and 29 years old in good health and CMV-seronegative.

The rearrangement joins TRBV27 to TRBJ2-7; 12 bases fit TRBD2. There are 17 residues in the CDR3. Germline lookup yields CDR1 MNHEY and CDR2 SMNVEV (reference sequence). Unmatched junction bases numbered 12, after V lost 8 bases and J lost 1 base. The CDR3 DNA reads TGTGCCAGCTCTAGCGGGGGGGTCTGGTGCCGATCCTACGAGCAGTACTTC. It codes for CASSSGGVWCRSYEQYF.

The chain combines TRBV2 with TRBJ2-2; 8 nucleotides align to TRBD1. Unmatched junction bases numbered 6, after V lost 10 bases and J lost 5 bases. The CDR3 consists of 13 residues. The V gene's germline CDR1 is SNHLY and CDR2 FYNNEI. CDR3 in amino acids: CATGTGRTGELFF. CDR3 in DNA: TGTGCCACCGGGACAGGTCGGACCGGGGAGCTGTTTTTT.

The V gene is TRBV2, the J gene TRBJ2-7; 9 bases line up with TRBD1. The germline gives CDR1 SNHLY, CDR2 FYNNEI. The CDR3 spans 14 residues. Trimming took 8 bases from V and 0 from J; bases not matched to a gene: 5. This chain's CDR3 is CASEGDRASYEQYF. The CDR3 DNA reads TGTGCCAGCGAGGGGGACAGGGCCTCCTACGAGCAGTACTTC.

The chain employs TRBV7-8 and TRBJ2-3, with TRBD2 identical over 8 bases. Germline trimming cut 3 bases from V and 2 bases from J; bases unmatched to any gene: 7. This CDR3 has 16 amino acids. CDR1 and CDR2 (germline): SGHVS, FQNEAQ. The CDR3 loop is CASSFGTSGYTDTQYF. CDR3 nucleotides: TGTGCCAGCAGCTTTGGCACTAGCGGTTACACAGATACGCAGTATTTT.

This sequence joins TRBV2 and TRBJ1-3; tentatively, D is TRBD1 (5 bases). The CDR3 sequence is 16 residues long. Germline V lookup: CDR1 SNHLY, CDR2 FYNNEI. With 8 bases removed from V and 3 bases from J, the gap between germline ends came to 20 bases. The CDR3 protein is CASRPTLLGGGNTIYF. CDR3 nucleotides: TGTGCCAGCCGCCCGACACTCCTGGGGGGTGGAAACACCATATATTTT.

J is TRBJ2-7 and V is TRBV6-5; 8 bases agree with TRBD1. This CDR3 has 15 amino acids. V trimming: 7 bases; J trimming: 0 bases; junction bases outside the gene matches: 8. Germline lookup yields CDR1 MNHEY and CDR2 SVGAGI. Here the CDR3 reads CASTSTGAHSYEQYF. DNA of the CDR3: TGTGCCAGCACCTCGACAGGGGCCCACTCCTACGAGCAGTACTTC.

With regard to this clone: This specimen includes other DNA sequences encoding the same CDR3. This chain uses TRBV5-1 with TRBJ1-2, with 9 bases lining up with TRBD1. The CDR3 totals 14 residues. Germline V gives CDR1 SGHRS, CDR2 YFSETQ. With V trimmed by 4 bases and J by 1 base, 2 bases remained unmatched. Here the CDR3 DNA reads TGCGCCAGCAGCCCGGGACAGGGTAACTATGGCTACACCTTC. It yields the protein CASSPGQGNYGYTF.

V is TRBV6-1 and J is TRBJ2-3; 9 nucleotides align to TRBD1. Germline V gene sequence: CDR1 MNHNS, CDR2 SASEGT. V was clipped by 4 bases and J by 4 bases; unmatched bases: 3. There are 14 residues in the CDR3. In DNA form, the CDR3 reads TGTGCCAGCAGTGTACAGGGGGCTCCAGATACGCAGTATTTT. This encodes CASSVQGAPDTQYF.

This chain joins TRBV7-9 and TRBJ2-5, with a weak D call TRBD1 (5 bases). Germline V lookup: CDR1 SEHNR, CDR2 FQNEAQ (reference sequence). V shed 0 bases and J shed 7 bases, with 18 bases lying between them. There are 16 residues in the CDR3. The CDR3 nucleotides read TGTGCCAGCAGCTTAGCACCCGCAGGGCCCTTAGGGACCCAGTACTTC. This gives the protein CASSLAPAGPLGTQYF.

This chain links TRBV27 with TRBJ2-2; no firm D call. The V and J ends lost 6 bases and 0 bases respectively, with 5 bases between them. The CDR3 loop spans 13 amino acids. The V gene's germline CDR1 is MNHEY and CDR2 SMNVEV (reference sequence). The CDR3 is CASSQTNTGELFF. The CDR3 DNA follows: TGTGCCAGCAGCCAAACGAACACCGGGGAGCTGTTTTTT.

CDR3 amino acids: CASSSRIAGADEKLFF. CDR3 sequence (DNA): TGTGCCAGCAGCTCCCGGATTGCGGGGGCTGATGAAAAACTGTTTTTT. The genes are TRBV11-2 and TRBJ1-4, with D perhaps TRBD1 (6 bases). V was pared by 4 bases and J by 6 bases, with 18 bases between. The CDR3 has 16 residues. Germline V lookup: CDR1 SGHAT, CDR2 FQNNGV.

The table lists this clone with a count of one. This chain joins TRBV5-4 and TRBJ2-6; 7 nucleotides align to TRBD1. CDR3 length: 17 residues. V trimming: 3 bases; J trimming: 0 bases; junction bases outside the gene matches: 6. Germline assignment: CDR1 SGHNT and CDR2 YYREEE (reference sequence). CDR3 nucleotide sequence: TGTGCCAGCAGCTCGGGACAGCTTAGCTCTGGGGCCAACGTCCTGACTTTC. As protein: CASSSGQLSSGANVLTF.

The rearrangement uses TRBV18 and TRBJ1-3, with D possibly matching TRBD1 (6 bases). The germline V gene has CDR1 KGHSH and CDR2 LQKENI. Trimming stripped 3 bases from V and 0 bases from J, with 18 bases between. The CDR3 runs 18 residues. CDR3 in DNA: TGTGCCAGCTCACCTGTCAGGAACAGGGAGTACTCTGGAAACACCATATATTTT. The encoded protein is CASSPVRNREYSGNTIYF.

This CDR3 reads CASSSSGGGRLEQFF. The CDR3 DNA follows: TGTGCCAGCAGTTCGTCGGGCGGGGGGAGACTAGAGCAGTTCTTC. This chain links TRBV27 with TRBJ2-1; 8 bases are shared with TRBD2. This CDR3 region has 15 residues. J lost 10 bases, V lost 4 bases, and 12 bases had no gene match. Germline CDR1 MNHEY, CDR2 SMNVEV (reference sequence).